A selection of T cell receptor beta chains follows, all from one sample in a study of T cell responses to AZD1222 COVID-19 vaccine. Clones were sequenced by immunoSEQ multiplex PCR, and TCRdb holds only the in-frame ones, with some missing. The sample includes approximately 150,000 clones, about 92% of them seen just once. Sample: peripheral blood, taken on day 0 of AZD1222 vaccination. All receptors come from an adult in good health. CDR3s include the opening cysteine and the closing phenylalanine or tryptophan. Each record gives: V gene, J gene, CDR3 protein.

>TRBV11-2|TRBJ1-6
CASSGPYNSPLHF
>TRBV10-3|TRBJ2-1
CAISDDRGHEQFF
>TRBV5-1|TRBJ1-2
CASSPGTGNGYTF
>TRBV28|TRBJ2-5
CASSLRMSETQYF
>TRBV19|TRBJ1-2
CASSSPGQGNYGYTF
>TRBV13|TRBJ1-2
CASSRLMEPNNYGYTF
>TRBV6-1|TRBJ1-4
CASSEALRSTNEKLFF
>TRBV9|TRBJ1-3
CASNLGNSGNTIYF
>TRBV19|TRBJ1-5
CASSLPKGQVINQPQHF
>TRBV2|TRBJ1-5
CASSEAQGLSNQPQHF
>TRBV18|TRBJ2-7
CASSPEGLGYEQYF
>TRBV19|TRBJ1-6
CASSDSPLHF
>TRBV9|TRBJ2-3
CASSVTSGIPDTQYF
>TRBV4-1|TRBJ2-1
CASSQRAGGLLDEQFF
>TRBV15|TRBJ2-7
CATSRAGTGGSYEQYF
>TRBV6-4|TRBJ2-3
CASSDVPEGDTQYF
>TRBV6-6|TRBJ1-4
CASSLQGANEKLFF
>TRBV4-2|TRBJ2-7
CASSPLIGTGGAEQYF
>TRBV5-1|TRBJ2-7
CASSLGSSPRGREQYF
>TRBV5-1|TRBJ1-6
CASSLESTGEWNSPLHF
>TRBV5-4|TRBJ2-5
CASSLAGIGQETQYF
>TRBV30|TRBJ1-2
CAGGLHLANRYGYTF
>TRBV28|TRBJ1-6
CASSQGAGRNSPLHF